These 32 T cell receptor beta chains came from one sample sequenced in a study of cytomegalovirus exposure and HLA in healthy donors. The table came from immunoSEQ multiplex PCR; TCRdb's copy has only in-frame clones and leaves some out. The sample contains more than 300,000 clones, about nine tenths of which appear only once. The sequenced sample consisted of PBMCs. The source of these receptors is a woman in her late teens or twenties in good health and CMV-seronegative.

The count of this clone is one. The V call is TRBV4-2, the J call TRBJ1-4; no reliable D call. Between the trimmed V and J ends, which lost 4 bases and 8 bases, there was a span of 11 bases. The CDR3 spans 13 residues. Germline V gives CDR1 LGHNA, CDR2 YNFKEQ. The chain's CDR3 is CASSLYFGEKLFF. The CDR3 DNA reads as TGTGCCAGCAGCCTCTATTTCGGGGAAAAACTGTTTTTT.

J is TRBJ2-1 and V is TRBV6-4, with 12 bases identical to TRBD2. Trimming cost V 7 bases and J 7 bases; bases outside gene matches: 14. CDR3 length: 17 amino acids. The germline V gene encodes CDR1 MRHNA and CDR2 SNTAGT. CDR3 nucleotides: TGTGCCAGCACCCCCCCGCTAGCGGGGGGGCTGGGGAATGAGCAGTTCTTC. It encodes CASTPPLAGGLGNEQFF.

The V call is TRBV5-1, the J call TRBJ1-2; 9 nucleotides align to TRBD1. V lost 0 bases, J lost 0 bases, and 12 bases stayed unmatched. The CDR3 covers 19 residues. CDR1 is SGHRS, CDR2 YFSETQ, per germline. The CDR3 coding sequence is TGCGCCAGCAGCTTGGTGTGGACAGGGGAGGGTACTACTAACTATGGCTACACCTTC. Translated, it gives CASSLVWTGEGTTNYGYTF.

The chain recombines TRBV5-8 with TRBJ2-3, with 8 bases identical to TRBD2. Per germline, CDR1 SGHTS and CDR2 YDEGEE. The CDR3 loop spans 16 amino acids. J was trimmed by 3 bases and V by 0 bases; bases with no gene match: 6. Here the CDR3 DNA reads TGTGCCAGCAGCTTGGAGGGTAGCGGGGATACAGATACGCAGTATTTT. Its protein is CASSLEGSGDTDTQYF.

This chain joins TRBV7-9 and TRBJ2-5, with 7 bases fitting TRBD1. The CDR3 has 16 amino acids. The V segment lost 5 bases and the J segment 5 bases; nucleotides outside the gene matches: 14. Germline CDR1 reads SEHNR; CDR2 reads FQNEAQ (reference sequence). The CDR3 loop reads CASSILRTGRQETQYF. CDR3 nucleotides: TGTGCCAGCAGCATTCTTCGGACAGGCCGACAGGAGACCCAGTACTTC.

The chain carries TRBV9 and TRBJ1-1, with 7 positions matching TRBD1. Germline V gene sequence: CDR1 SGDLS, CDR2 YYNGEE. The CDR3 runs to 16 residues. J lost 5 bases, V lost 4 bases, and 14 bases had no gene match. The CDR3 region has the DNA TGTGCCAGCAGCCGATTAGGGGTAACAGGGGCAACTGAAGCTTTCTTT. This translates into CASSRLGVTGATEAFF.

The rearrangement links TRBV7-6 to TRBJ2-7, with 9 bases fitting TRBD1. V lost 5 bases and J lost 1; bases outside the gene matches: 9. The CDR3 length is 16 residues. Germline CDR1 is SGHVS and CDR2 is FNYEAQ. The CDR3 nucleotides read TGTGCCAGCAGCAAACAAACGGGACAGGGTTCCTACGAGCAGTACTTC. It is translated as CASSKQTGQGSYEQYF.

The J gene is TRBJ2-3, the V gene TRBV19; 10 nucleotides agree with TRBD2. V shed 1 base, J shed 3 bases, and the junction held 4 bases outside the gene matches. The V gene's germline CDR1 is LNHDA and CDR2 SQIVND (reference sequence). CDR3 size: 16 residues. CDR3 DNA sequence: TGTGCCAGTAGTATAGGTCTAGCGGGAGTGACAGATACGCAGTATTTT. This translates into CASSIGLAGVTDTQYF. Full variable domain (outside the CDR3, taken from reference TRBV19 and TRBJ2-3): DGGITQSPKYLFRKEGQNVTLSCEQNLNHDAMYWYRQDPGQGLRLIYYSQIVNDFQKGDIAEGYSVSREKKESFPLTVTSAQKNPTAFYLCASSIGLAGVTDTQYFGPGTRLTVL.

The V gene is TRBV2, the J gene TRBJ2-5, with 9 bases aligning to TRBD1. V lost 0 bases and J lost 3; bases outside the gene matches: 8. The germline V gene encodes CDR1 SNHLY and CDR2 FYNNEI. This CDR3 is 17 amino acids long. The CDR3 DNA reads as TGTGCCAGCAGTGAAGCGGGACGGGGACAGGGCGAAGAGACCCAGTACTTC. Encoded protein: CASSEAGRGQGEETQYF.

Worth noting for this clone: Other DNA sequences within the sample encode an identical CDR3. The chain is built from TRBV5-1 and TRBJ1-5, with D tentatively TRBD1 (6 bases). Per the germline V gene, CDR1 is SGHRS and CDR2 is YFSETQ. This CDR3 has 15 residues. The V gene lost 4 bases and the J gene lost 0 bases, with 11 bases spanning the gap. CDR3 in DNA: TGCGCCAGCAGCCCGACAGGAGATAGCAATCAGCCCCAGCATTTT. This gives the protein CASSPTGDSNQPQHF.

Here the CDR3 reads CAWSPAGQGGSGANVLTF. CDR3 nucleotide sequence: TGTGCCTGGAGTCCCGCCGGACAGGGAGGCTCTGGGGCCAACGTCCTGACTTTC. The chain couples TRBV30 to TRBJ2-6; 8 bases are shared with TRBD1. CDR1 GTSNPN and CDR2 SVGIG come from the germline V gene (reference sequence). After removal of 2 bases from V and 0 bases from J, the junction contained 9 bases not matched to a gene. The CDR3 has 18 residues.

V is TRBV2 and J is TRBJ2-1; 14 bases match TRBD2. CDR3 length: 15 amino acids. The V gene end was trimmed by 6 bases and the J gene end by 8 bases; junction bases not matched to a gene: 6. Germline V gene lookup returns CDR1 SNHLY and CDR2 FYNNEI. The CDR3 protein is CASRVGLAGGDEQFF. The CDR3 region has the DNA TGTGCCAGCAGAGTCGGACTAGCGGGAGGCGATGAGCAGTTCTTC.

The rearrangement links TRBV9 to TRBJ2-1; D gene uncertain. V dropped 4 bases and J dropped 2 bases, with 10 bases sitting between them. The CDR3 is made up of 14 amino acids. CDR1 and CDR2 (germline): SGDLS, YYNGEE. CDR3 DNA sequence: TGTGCCAGCAGCCCCCTAGGCACCTACAATGAGCAGTTCTTC. Translating it yields CASSPLGTYNEQFF. Using reference TRBV9 and TRBJ2-1 for the parts outside the CDR3, the full variable domain is DSGVTQTPKHLITATGQRVTLRCSPRSGDLSVYWYQQSLDQGLQFLIQYYNGEERAKGNILERFSAQQFPDLHSELNLSSLELGDSALYFCASSPLGTYNEQFFGPGTRLTVL.

This chain connects TRBV6-5 to TRBJ2-5; 7 nucleotides agree with TRBD1. V was clipped by 6 bases and J by 2 bases; unmatched bases: 6. Germline CDR1 reads MNHEY; CDR2 reads SVGAGI. The CDR3 contains 14 residues. CDR3 loop: CASSRGQRQETQYF. The CDR3, as DNA: TGTGCCAGCAGCCGGGGACAGAGACAAGAGACCCAGTACTTC.

V gene TRBV6-1 combines with J gene TRBJ1-5; possibly TRBD1 for D (5 bases). V lost 1 base to trimming and J lost 6 bases, with 13 bases between them. The CDR3 extends over 15 amino acids. From germline, CDR1 is MNHNS and CDR2 SASEGT. CDR3 nucleotides: TGTGCCAGCAGTGAAGGTGGGGAGGGGAGTCAGCCCCAGCATTTT. Its translation is CASSEGGEGSQPQHF.

The J gene is TRBJ2-7, the V gene TRBV6-6; 7 positions agree with TRBD1. J was trimmed by 2 bases and V by 0 bases; bases with no gene match: 1. The V gene's germline CDR1 is MNHNY and CDR2 SVGAGI (reference sequence). The CDR3 loop spans 14 amino acids. For the CDR3, the DNA is TGTGCCAGCAGTTACTCAGGGACAGCCTACGAGCAGTACTTC. It is translated as CASSYSGTAYEQYF.

J is TRBJ1-3 and V is TRBV27; D gene uncertain. The CDR3 sequence is 17 residues long. Trimming cost V 6 bases and J 4 bases, with 22 bases left between them. From germline, CDR1 is MNHEY and CDR2 SMNVEV (reference sequence). This CDR3 is CASSLKGGWTSGNTIYF. CDR3 DNA: TGTGCCAGCAGCCTCAAGGGAGGGTGGACCTCGGGAAACACCATATATTTT.

The chain recombines TRBV28 with TRBJ1-2; D possibly corresponds to TRBD1 (6 bases). This CDR3 has 17 residues. Germline loops: CDR1 MDHEN, CDR2 SYDVKM. Trimming took off 4 bases at V and 0 bases at J, with 18 bases between the two ends. CDR3: CASSSSAAGDPNYGYTF. The CDR3, as DNA: TGTGCCAGCAGTTCCTCGGCGGCAGGGGATCCTAACTATGGCTACACCTTC.

The gene calls are TRBV4-1 and TRBJ2-7; 10 bases are a match to TRBD1. Unmatched junction bases numbered 5, after V lost 4 bases and J lost 5 bases. The V gene's germline CDR1 is MGHRA and CDR2 YSYEKL. This CDR3 is 14 amino acids long. CDR3 sequence (DNA): TGCGCCAGCAGCCGACTTGGACAGGGGGACGAGCAGTACTTC. This sequence encodes CASSRLGQGDEQYF.

In DNA form, the CDR3 reads TGTGCCAGCAGCTTAGAAGGGGACACTGAAGCTTTCTTT. It translates to CASSLEGDTEAFF. The rearrangement joins TRBV11-3 to TRBJ1-1, with D possibly TRBD1 on 5 matching bases. V dropped 0 bases and J dropped 3 bases, with 5 bases sitting between them. From germline, CDR1 is SGHNT and CDR2 YENEEA. The CDR3 loop spans 13 amino acids.

The rearrangement uses TRBV14 and TRBJ2-4; D gene uncertain. Trimming stripped 1 base from V and 1 base from J, with 8 bases between. Germline V gene lookup returns CDR1 SGHDN and CDR2 FVKESK. The CDR3 spans 15 residues. The CDR3 protein is CASSQGAVAKNIQYF. The CDR3 region has the DNA TGTGCCAGCAGCCAAGGGGCCGTCGCCAAAAACATTCAGTACTTC.

The chain links TRBV7-3 to TRBJ2-7; 7 bases are a match to TRBD1. Trimming removed 5 bases from V and 6 bases from J; junction bases left unmatched: 13. Germline values: CDR1 SGHTA, CDR2 FQGTGA. The CDR3 runs to 15 residues. CDR3 in amino acids: CASSLPGQLLFEQYF. The CDR3 DNA follows: TGTGCCAGCAGCCTACCGGGACAGTTGCTTTTCGAGCAGTACTTC.

The chain recombines TRBV5-1 with TRBJ2-7; maybe TRBD1 (6 bases). The ends were cut back, 4 bases at V and 1 base at J, with 12 bases in the middle. CDR3 length: 14 residues. The germline V gene encodes CDR1 SGHRS and CDR2 YFSETQ. DNA for the CDR3: TGCGCCAGCAGCCTAAACAGGGATTCCTACGAGCAGTACTTC. Translating gives CASSLNRDSYEQYF.

The rearrangement links TRBV5-1 to TRBJ2-1, with TRBD2 identical over 7 bases. Germline loops: CDR1 SGHRS, CDR2 YFSETQ. The CDR3 loop spans 19 amino acids. After removal of 0 bases from V and 7 bases from J, the junction contained 19 bases not matched to a gene. This CDR3 reads CASSLVAPTWGGRTNEQFF. The DNA of the CDR3 is TGCGCCAGCAGCTTGGTGGCTCCCACTTGGGGCGGGAGAACGAATGAGCAGTTCTTC.

The chain carries TRBV7-9 and TRBJ2-5; 9 bases match TRBD1. The CDR3 loop spans 15 amino acids. With V trimmed by 4 bases and J by 3 bases, 6 bases remained unmatched. Germline CDR1 SEHNR, CDR2 FQNEAQ (reference sequence). In nucleotides, the CDR3 is TGTGCCAGCAGCTCCACAGGGGGCTTAAAAGAGACCCAGTACTTC. This translates into CASSSTGGLKETQYF.

This sequence joins TRBV27 and TRBJ2-1; 8 positions match TRBD2. This CDR3 has 17 amino acids. Germline lookup yields CDR1 MNHEY and CDR2 SMNVEV (reference sequence). Trimming at V came to 5 bases and at J to 0 bases, leaving 9 bases not matched to a gene. CDR3 protein: CASSPPPGTSSYNEQFF. The DNA for the CDR3 is TGTGCCAGCAGTCCCCCCCCCGGGACTAGCTCCTACAATGAGCAGTTCTTC.

This CDR3 is CASSETFDVRAGGRVEQYF. Written as DNA, the CDR3 is TGTGCCAGCAGTGAAACATTTGACGTTCGGGCAGGGGGGAGAGTCGAGCAGTACTTC. The chain carries TRBV2 and TRBJ2-7, with a weak D call TRBD1 (7 bases). CDR3 length: 19 residues. Trimming removed 2 bases from V and 6 bases from J, with 29 bases in between. The germline gives CDR1 SNHLY, CDR2 FYNNEI.

V and J are TRBV11-2 and TRBJ2-5; the match to TRBD1 covers 7 bases. This CDR3 is 14 amino acids long. Germline assignment: CDR1 SGHAT and CDR2 FQNNGV. V was clipped by 6 bases and J by 2 bases; unmatched bases: 6. The CDR3 DNA follows: TGTGCCAGCAGTCGCCTGGGACAGCAAGAGACCCAGTACTTC. Translated, it gives CASSRLGQQETQYF.

The chain joins TRBV6-5 to TRBJ1-2; D uncertain. Deletions cut 3 bases from V and 4 bases from J, with 15 bases between. CDR3 length: 15 amino acids. Germline CDR1 and CDR2: MNHEY and SVGAGI. This CDR3 is CASSYRELPFYGYTF. The CDR3 DNA sequence: TGTGCCAGCAGTTATAGGGAGCTGCCGTTCTATGGCTACACCTTC.

The chain has TRBV19 and TRBJ2-1; D is ambiguous. Germline CDR1 is LNHDA and CDR2 is SQIVND (reference sequence). This CDR3 comprises 12 residues. The V gene lost 1 base and the J gene lost 6 bases, with 4 bases spanning the gap. As DNA, the CDR3 is TGTGCCAGTAGTATAGGGAGCAATGAGCAGTTCTTC. This sequence encodes CASSIGSNEQFF.

The J gene is TRBJ2-2, the V gene TRBV7-6; 10 bases match TRBD1. Per the germline V gene, CDR1 is SGHVS and CDR2 is FNYEAQ. The CDR3 has 19 residues. V was clipped by 5 bases and J by 7 bases; unmatched bases: 19. The CDR3 nucleotides read TGTGCCAGCAGCGTCCTGCCGGGACAGGGGACCGCAGGCATCGGGGAGCTGTTTTTT. Its protein is CASSVLPGQGTAGIGELFF.

The chain uses TRBV6-6 and TRBJ1-1; D is unclear. V was pared by 8 bases and J by 7 bases, with 17 bases between. Germline V CDR1 and CDR2: MNHNY, SVGAGI (reference sequence). The CDR3 spans 13 residues. The CDR3 coding sequence is TGTGCCAGCGCGAGCCGGGGTTTCGTTGAAGCTTTCTTT. This gives the protein CASASRGFVEAFF.